Below, 5 T cell receptor beta chains from the same sample are listed, as sequenced in a study of PD-1 blockade in classical Hodgkin lymphoma. TCRdb's copy holds only in-frame clones and misses some; the assay was immunoSEQ multiplex PCR. Altogether 12,000 or so clones are present, more than 75% being singletons, with the ten largest covering approximately 39%. The time point: cycle 4 day 1 (C4D1), after 5 to 7 weeks of nivolumab. Each and every patient relapsed after autologous stem cell transplantation, and patients got differing brentuximab vedotin exposure. The authors enriched CD8+ T cells from thawed PBMCs via magnetic negative selection. The sample in question was CD8+ T cells from blood, obtained before the fourth cycle of nivolumab. These receptors all come from a human donor with classical Hodgkin lymphoma. The donor label of this sample is uncertain.

The CDR3 here is CAWSVGTYEQYF. In DNA, the CDR3 is TGTGCCTGGAGTGTGGGGACCTACGAGCAGTACTTC. The genes are TRBV30 and TRBJ2-7; D remains ambiguous. With 0 bases removed from V and 2 bases from J, the gap between germline ends came to 5 bases. Germline lookup yields CDR1 GTSNPN and CDR2 SVGIG (reference sequence). CDR3 size: 12 residues.

The rearrangement joins TRBV4-1 to TRBJ2-7; 7 positions agree with TRBD1. There are 15 residues in the CDR3. CDR1 and CDR2 from the germline V gene are MGHRA and YSYEKL. J was trimmed by 2 bases and V by 3 bases; bases with no gene match: 7. CDR3 in amino acids: CASSQTPGQTYEQYF. As DNA, the CDR3 is TGCGCCAGCAGCCAGACCCCGGGACAGACCTACGAGCAGTACTTC.

The CDR3 sequence is CASSQGGLVMDEQYF. Here the CDR3 DNA reads TGTGCCAGCAGCCAAGGGGGACTAGTAATGGACGAGCAGTACTTC. The V gene is TRBV4-2, the J gene TRBJ2-7; 8 positions agree with TRBD2. This CDR3 spans 15 amino acids. Germline trimming cut 1 base from V and 5 bases from J; bases unmatched to any gene: 7. CDR1 and CDR2 from the germline V gene are LGHNA and YNFKEQ.

This clone was found once. A junction end diverges from the germline sequence, so it may reflect a read error. This chain uses TRBV11-2 with TRBJ1-5; 7 bases map to TRBD1. The germline CDR1 and CDR2 sequences are SGHAT and FQNNGV. The CDR3 extends over 16 amino acids. Written as DNA, the CDR3 is TGTGCCAGCAGCTTGGGGTGGGACAGCGACAATCAACCCCAGCATTTT. It specifies CASSLGWDSDNQPQHF.

This chain links TRBV27 with TRBJ2-1; 9 bases line up with TRBD1. Germline CDR1 MNHEY, CDR2 SMNVEV (reference sequence). The ends lost 5 bases at V and 5 bases at J; junction bases unmatched: 4. The CDR3 extends over 14 amino acids. The CDR3 DNA sequence: TGTGCCAGCAGTCAGACAGGGGGAAACAATGAGCAGTTCTTC. Its translation is CASSQTGGNNEQFF.